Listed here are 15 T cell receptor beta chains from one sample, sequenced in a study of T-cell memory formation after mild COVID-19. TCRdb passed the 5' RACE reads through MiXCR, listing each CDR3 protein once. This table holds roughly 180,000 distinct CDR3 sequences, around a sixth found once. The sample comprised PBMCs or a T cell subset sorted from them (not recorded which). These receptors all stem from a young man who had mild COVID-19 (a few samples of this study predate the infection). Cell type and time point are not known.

The CDR3 reads CASSYRYSGAQYF. Written as DNA, the CDR3 is TGTGCCAGCAGTTATCGGTATTCGGGGGCCCAGTACTTC. This chain connects TRBV6-5 to TRBJ2-5; a weak D match, TRBD2 (6 bases). CDR3 length: 13 residues. V lost 3 bases and J lost 9, with 14 bases in between. Germline V gene data show CDR1 as MNHEY and CDR2 as SVGAGI.

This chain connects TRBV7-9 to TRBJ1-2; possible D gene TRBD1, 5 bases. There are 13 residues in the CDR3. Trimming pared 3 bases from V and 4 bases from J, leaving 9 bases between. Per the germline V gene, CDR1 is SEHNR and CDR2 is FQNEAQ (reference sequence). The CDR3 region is CASSFGALYGYTF. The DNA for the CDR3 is TGTGCCAGCAGCTTCGGGGCCCTCTATGGCTACACCTTC.

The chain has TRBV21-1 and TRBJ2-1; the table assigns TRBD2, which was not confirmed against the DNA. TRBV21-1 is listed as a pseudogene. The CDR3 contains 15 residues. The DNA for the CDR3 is TGTGCCAGCAGCAATGTGGAGGCGGACTACAATGAGCAGTTCTTC. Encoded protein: CASSNVEADYNEQFF.

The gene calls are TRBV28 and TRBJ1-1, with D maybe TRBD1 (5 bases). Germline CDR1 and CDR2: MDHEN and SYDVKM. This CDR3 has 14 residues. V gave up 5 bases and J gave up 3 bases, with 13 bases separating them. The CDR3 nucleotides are TGTGCCAGCAGTAGCCAGGCGGGGGACACTGAAGCTTTCTTT. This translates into CASSSQAGDTEAFF.

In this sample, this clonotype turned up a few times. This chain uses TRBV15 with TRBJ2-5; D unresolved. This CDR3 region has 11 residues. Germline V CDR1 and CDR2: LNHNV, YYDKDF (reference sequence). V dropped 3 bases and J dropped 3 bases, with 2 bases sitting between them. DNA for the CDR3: TGTGCCACCAGCAGCGAAGAGACCCAGTACTTC. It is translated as CATSSEETQYF.

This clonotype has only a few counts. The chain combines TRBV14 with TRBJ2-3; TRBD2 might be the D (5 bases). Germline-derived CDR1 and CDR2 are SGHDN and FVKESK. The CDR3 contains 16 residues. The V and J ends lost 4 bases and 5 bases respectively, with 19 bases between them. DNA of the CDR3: TGTGCCAGCAGCCGCCGACTAACCCCTCCGCAAGATACGCAGTATTTT. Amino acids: CASSRRLTPPQDTQYF.

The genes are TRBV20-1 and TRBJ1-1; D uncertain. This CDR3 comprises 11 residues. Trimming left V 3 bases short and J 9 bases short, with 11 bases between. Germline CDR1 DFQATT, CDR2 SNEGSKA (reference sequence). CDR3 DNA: TGCAGTGCTAGCCGGACCATACAAGCTTTCTTT. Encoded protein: CSASRTIQAFF.

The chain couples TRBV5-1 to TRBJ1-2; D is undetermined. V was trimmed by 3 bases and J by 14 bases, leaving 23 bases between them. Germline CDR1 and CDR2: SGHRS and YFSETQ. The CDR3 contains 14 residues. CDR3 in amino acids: CASSYDGRTADGTF. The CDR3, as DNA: TGCGCCAGCAGCTACGACGGTAGGACTGCTGACGGGACCTTC.

The CDR3 nucleotides are TGTGCCAGCAGCCTACAAGCGGGTAATTCACCCCTCCACTTT. It translates to CASSLQAGNSPLHF. The chain links TRBV2 to TRBJ1-6, with unresolved D. CDR3 length: 14 amino acids. Germline V gene lookup returns CDR1 SNHLY and CDR2 FYNNEI. V shed 6 bases and J shed 6 bases, with 12 bases lying between them. Complete variable domain (other parts from reference TRBV2 and TRBJ1-6): EPEVTQTPSHQVTQMGQEVILRCVPISNHLYFYWYRQILGQKVEFLVSFYNNEISEKSEIFDDQFSVERPDGSNFTLKIRSTKLEDSAMYFCASSLQAGNSPLHFGNGTRLTVT.

In nucleotides, the CDR3 is TGTGCCAGCAGCTCTTGGACAGGGGTGGGCACAGATACGCAGTATTTT. Translated: CASSSWTGVGTDTQYF. The chain employs TRBV11-2 and TRBJ2-3, with 9 bases aligning to TRBD1. This CDR3 has 16 amino acids. Germline CDR1 SGHAT, CDR2 FQNNGV. The trim removed 4 bases at V and 1 base at J, leaving 6 bases unmatched.

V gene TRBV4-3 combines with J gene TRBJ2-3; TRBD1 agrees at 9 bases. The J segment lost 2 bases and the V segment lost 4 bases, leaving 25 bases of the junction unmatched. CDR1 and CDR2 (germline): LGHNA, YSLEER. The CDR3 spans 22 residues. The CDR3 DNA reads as TGCGCCAGCAGCCCTAAGATCGATGGGACAGGGCTTCTCGATCCCCTCACAGATACGCAGTATTTT. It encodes CASSPKIDGTGLLDPLTDTQYF.

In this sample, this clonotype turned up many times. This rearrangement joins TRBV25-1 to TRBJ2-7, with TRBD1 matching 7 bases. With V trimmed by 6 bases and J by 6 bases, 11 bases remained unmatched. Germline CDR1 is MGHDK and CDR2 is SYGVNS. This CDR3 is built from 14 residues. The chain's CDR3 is CASSPSDRYVEQYV. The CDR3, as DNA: TGTGCCAGCAGCCCCTCGGACAGGTATGTCGAGCAGTACGTC.

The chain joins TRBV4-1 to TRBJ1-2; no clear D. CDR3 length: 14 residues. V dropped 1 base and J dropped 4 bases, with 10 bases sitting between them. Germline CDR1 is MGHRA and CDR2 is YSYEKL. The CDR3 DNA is TGCGCCAGCAGCCAAGGGTCGCAGAGCTATGGCTACACCTTC. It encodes CASSQGSQSYGYTF.

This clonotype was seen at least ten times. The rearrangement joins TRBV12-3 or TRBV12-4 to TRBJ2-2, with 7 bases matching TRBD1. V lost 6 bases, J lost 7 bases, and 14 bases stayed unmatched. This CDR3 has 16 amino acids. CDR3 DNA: TGTGCCAGCAGCCCCCGAGAGGGGGCCTTCGGCGGGGAGCTGTTTTTT. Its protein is CASSPREGAFGGELFF.

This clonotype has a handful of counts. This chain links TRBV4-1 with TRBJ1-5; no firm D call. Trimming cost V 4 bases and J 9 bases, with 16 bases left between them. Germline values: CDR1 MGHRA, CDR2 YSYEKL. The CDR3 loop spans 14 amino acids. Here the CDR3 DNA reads TGCGCCAGCAGCCGGCCGGGAGGATATATGCCCCAGCATTTT. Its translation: CASSRPGGYMPQHF.